The 26 T cell receptor beta chains below all came from one sample that was sequenced in a study of blood T cell repertoires in COVID-19. The assay was immunoSEQ multiplex PCR, and TCRdb's table has in-frame clones only and misses some. Altogether under 300,000 clones are present, nearly 90% being singletons, with the ten largest covering 1.9%. Sequences were obtained from PBMCs or T cells enriched from blood (not recorded which). Receptor source: a woman aged 55 to 70 who had recovered from COVID-19.

This chain uses TRBV5-4 with TRBJ1-6, with TRBD1 matching over 7 bases. The J segment lost 10 bases and the V segment lost 4 bases, leaving 8 bases of the junction unmatched. Per the germline V gene, CDR1 is SGHNT and CDR2 is YYREEE (reference sequence). This CDR3 has 14 residues. CDR3 residues: CASSGTGVGSPLHF. In DNA form, the CDR3 reads TGTGCCAGCAGCGGAACAGGGGTGGGATCACCCCTCCACTTT.

The chain employs TRBV4-1 and TRBJ2-1, with 7 bases aligning to TRBD1. V was clipped by 2 bases and J by 4 bases; unmatched bases: 8. The CDR3 extends over 16 amino acids. Germline loops: CDR1 MGHRA, CDR2 YSYEKL. CDR3 loop: CASSQKTGLGYNEQFF. The CDR3 bases are TGCGCCAGCAGCCAAAAGACAGGGTTGGGTTACAATGAGCAGTTCTTC.

This sequence joins TRBV7-8 and TRBJ2-5; TRBD1 might be the D (5 bases). The CDR3 is made up of 16 amino acids. Germline assignment: CDR1 SGHVS and CDR2 FQNEAQ. Trimming left V 5 bases short and J 3 bases short, with 19 bases between. CDR3 coding DNA: TGTGCCAGCAGCCCCCTGAGGACACTTTTCGAAGAGACCCAGTACTTC. Residues: CASSPLRTLFEETQYF.

The rearrangement joins TRBV11-2 to TRBJ1-1, with D possibly matching TRBD1 (6 bases). Germline V CDR1 and CDR2: SGHAT, FQNNGV. V shed 4 bases and J shed 7 bases, with 16 bases lying between them. This CDR3 is built from 14 residues. The CDR3 protein is CASSYGGAEGEAFF. In DNA, the CDR3 is TGTGCCAGCAGCTACGGGGGGGCAGAGGGTGAAGCTTTCTTT.

The J gene is TRBJ2-7, the V gene TRBV28; possibly TRBD1 for D (6 bases). Germline V gene data show CDR1 as MDHEN and CDR2 as SYDVKM. V was trimmed by 3 bases and J by 3 bases, leaving 15 bases between them. The CDR3 consists of 15 residues. The CDR3 reads CASSFDPTGLYEQYF. The CDR3 DNA reads TGTGCCAGCAGTTTTGACCCGACAGGACTCTACGAGCAGTACTTC.

The V and J genes are TRBV27 and TRBJ2-1, with D possibly being TRBD2 (6 bases). V gave up 4 bases and J gave up 0 bases, with 13 bases separating them. Germline V CDR1 and CDR2: MNHEY, SMNVEV (reference sequence). This CDR3 is built from 16 residues. The CDR3 DNA sequence: TGTGCCAGCAGTTGGAGTAGCGGTAGCTCCTACAATGAGCAGTTCTTC. This encodes CASSWSSGSSYNEQFF.

This chain connects TRBV5-5 to TRBJ2-2; TRBD2 matches at 9 bases. The CDR3 runs to 18 residues. Unmatched junction bases numbered 13, after V lost 0 bases and J lost 7 bases. Germline lookup yields CDR1 SGHKS and CDR2 YYEKEE (reference sequence). CDR3 sequence: CASSLEESLPSGVGELFF. The DNA of the CDR3 is TGTGCCAGCAGCTTGGAGGAGTCACTACCTAGCGGGGTCGGGGAGCTGTTTTTT.

V is TRBV19 and J is TRBJ1-5; TRBD1 agrees at 8 bases. Trimming removed 7 bases from V and 7 bases from J; junction bases left unmatched: 12. This CDR3 has 15 residues. The germline gives CDR1 LNHDA, CDR2 SQIVND (reference sequence). Here the CDR3 DNA reads TGTGCCAGTAACCCGGACAGGGAGATTTGGCAGCCCCAGCATTTT. It translates to CASNPDREIWQPQHF.

The CDR3 is CASSPRGGAIASGELFF. DNA for the CDR3: TGTGCCAGCTCACCGCGCGGTGGGGCCATTGCGTCCGGGGAGCTGTTTTTT. This chain uses TRBV18 with TRBJ2-2; perhaps TRBD1 as D (5 bases). There are 17 residues in the CDR3. CDR1 KGHSH and CDR2 LQKENI come from the germline V gene. V was clipped by 3 bases and J by 6 bases, with 20 bases between them.

The gene calls are TRBV27 and TRBJ2-2, with 9 nucleotides matching TRBD1. The CDR3 contains 14 residues. The germline V gene encodes CDR1 MNHEY and CDR2 SMNVEV (reference sequence). Unmatched junction bases numbered 2, after V lost 5 bases and J lost 4 bases. This chain's CDR3 is CASSRDRVTGELFF. The DNA of the CDR3 is TGTGCCAGCAGTAGGGACAGGGTCACCGGGGAGCTGTTTTTT.

The chain employs TRBV20-1 and TRBJ1-1, with TRBD1 identical over 9 bases. The germline V gene has CDR1 DFQATT and CDR2 SNEGSKA (reference sequence). Trimming removed 3 bases from V and 3 bases from J; junction bases left unmatched: 8. CDR3 length: 15 residues. As DNA, the CDR3 is TGCAGTGCTAGTAACCCGCGACAGGGGGACACTGAAGCTTTCTTT. It is translated as CSASNPRQGDTEAFF.

V usage is TRBV10-2 and J usage is TRBJ2-1, with 13 bases fitting TRBD2. Per germline, CDR1 WSHSY and CDR2 SAAADI. J lost 7 bases, V lost 10 bases, and 10 bases had no gene match. This CDR3 has 15 amino acids. CDR3 sequence: CAIATGTSGANEQFF. The DNA of the CDR3 is TGCGCCATCGCTACCGGGACTAGCGGGGCAAATGAGCAGTTCTTC.

The CDR3 sequence is CASSPLAGGDNEQFF. The CDR3 coding sequence is TGTGCCAGCTCACCACTAGCGGGGGGAGACAATGAGCAGTTCTTC. V usage is TRBV18 and J usage is TRBJ2-1, with TRBD2 identical over 10 bases. V lost 1 base, J lost 5 bases, and 2 bases stayed unmatched. Germline values: CDR1 KGHSH, CDR2 LQKENI. The CDR3 runs to 15 residues.

The V gene is TRBV28, the J gene TRBJ1-5, with D possibly matching TRBD1 (6 bases). This CDR3 has 13 amino acids. Trimming stripped 5 bases from V and 7 bases from J, with 12 bases between. The germline gives CDR1 MDHEN, CDR2 SYDVKM. CDR3 sequence: CASSIRGGQPQHF. The CDR3 DNA reads TGTGCCAGCAGTATCAGGGGCGGCCAGCCCCAGCATTTT.

The chain joins TRBV24-1 to TRBJ2-5, with D possibly TRBD1 on 5 matching bases. Germline CDR1 KGHDR, CDR2 SFDVKD. V was shortened by 4 bases and J by 1 base, with 6 bases between the two germline ends. The length of the CDR3 is 13 residues. The CDR3 DNA reads TGTGCCACCAGTGAGGGGCCCCAAGAGACCCAGTACTTC. The encoded protein is CATSEGPQETQYF.

This chain links TRBV18 with TRBJ2-7; 11 bases agree with TRBD2. Germline V lookup: CDR1 KGHSH, CDR2 LQKENI. CDR3 length: 15 residues. V gave up 3 bases and J gave up 6 bases; unmatched junction bases: 7. CDR3 DNA sequence: TGTGCCAGCTCACCTAGCGGGAGGGCCGTATTCGAGCAGTACTTC. Its protein product is CASSPSGRAVFEQYF.

This clone was seen only a few times. The chain recombines TRBV10-3 with TRBJ1-2; D is perhaps TRBD1 (5 bases). V lost 8 bases, J lost 2 bases, and 12 bases lay in between. The CDR3 extends over 13 amino acids. The germline V gene encodes CDR1 ENHRY and CDR2 SYGVKD. The CDR3 DNA reads as TGTGCCATCCGCACGTCAGGGAACTATGGCTACACCTTC. This codes for CAIRTSGNYGYTF.

The chain is built from TRBV19 and TRBJ2-3, with 10 bases aligning to TRBD1. Germline V lookup: CDR1 LNHDA, CDR2 SQIVND (reference sequence). The CDR3 has 18 residues. Trimming took 7 bases from V and 4 from J; bases not matched to a gene: 17. CDR3 sequence (DNA): TGTGCCAGTACCCCCCAAGACGGGACAGGGGTGTCGCCAGATACGCAGTATTTT. Encoded protein: CASTPQDGTGVSPDTQYF.

This sequence joins TRBV12-3 or TRBV12-4 and TRBJ2-7; D perhaps matches TRBD2 (6 bases). Trimming took 6 bases from V and 7 from J, leaving 13 bases between them. CDR3 length equals 12 residues. CDR3: CASRYTGGEQYF. The CDR3 DNA sequence: TGTGCCAGCAGATACACAGGAGGGGAGCAGTACTTC.

The gene calls are TRBV2 and TRBJ1-1; maybe TRBD1 (6 bases). This CDR3 spans 14 amino acids. V lost 5 bases, J lost 3 bases, and 13 bases lay in between. Per the germline V gene, CDR1 is SNHLY and CDR2 is FYNNEI. The CDR3 protein is CASSRQAADTEAFF. CDR3 DNA: TGTGCCAGCAGTAGACAGGCCGCGGACACTGAAGCTTTCTTT. The complete variable domain, with remaining parts taken from reference TRBV2 and TRBJ1-1, reads EPEVTQTPSHQVTQMGQEVILRCVPISNHLYFYWYRQILGQKVEFLVSFYNNEISEKSEIFDDQFSVERPDGSNFTLKIRSTKLEDSAMYFCASSRQAADTEAFFGQGTRLTVV.

The rearrangement joins TRBV10-2 to TRBJ2-1, with 9 bases fitting TRBD2. The CDR3 length is 13 residues. V shed 5 bases, J shed 7 bases, and the junction held 3 bases outside the gene matches. Germline CDR1 and CDR2: WSHSY and SAAADI. The CDR3 DNA reads as TGCGCCAGCAGTCCAGCGGGGGGAAATGAGCAGTTCTTC. It is translated as CASSPAGGNEQFF.

The chain uses TRBV11-3 and TRBJ2-7; D is perhaps TRBD1 (5 bases). Trimming took off 5 bases at V and 4 bases at J, with 12 bases between the two ends. Germline V gene lookup returns CDR1 SGHNT and CDR2 YENEEA. The length of the CDR3 is 13 residues. The CDR3 spells CASSKGQLYEQYF. The CDR3 DNA sequence: TGTGCCAGCAGCAAAGGACAACTATACGAGCAGTACTTC.

The chain combines TRBV15 with TRBJ1-4, with D tentatively TRBD1 (6 bases). CDR1 LNHNV and CDR2 YYDKDF come from the germline V gene (reference sequence). The CDR3 contains 15 residues. The V end lost 3 bases, the J end lost 7 bases, and 15 bases lay between the germline ends. The CDR3 reads CATSRSRQVVEKLFF. DNA for the CDR3: TGTGCCACCAGCAGGAGTCGACAGGTTGTTGAAAAACTGTTTTTT.

This rearrangement joins TRBV11-1 to TRBJ2-6; D may be TRBD1 (6 bases). The ends were cut back, 9 bases at V and 0 bases at J, with 15 bases in the middle. The germline gives CDR1 SGHAT, CDR2 FQDESV (reference sequence). The CDR3 is 16 amino acids. In DNA form, the CDR3 reads TGTGCCAGTAGTACGGGACAAAGCTCTGGGGCCAACGTCCTGACTTTC. It codes for CASSTGQSSGANVLTF.

J is TRBJ2-3 and V is TRBV5-1, with TRBD2 identical over 8 bases. V lost 5 bases to trimming and J lost 4 bases; unmatched junction nucleotides: 9. Germline V CDR1 and CDR2: SGHRS, YFSETQ. The CDR3 is 15 residues long. For the CDR3, the DNA is TGCGCCAGCAGGAGACTAGCGCTAGGGGCAGATACGCAGTATTTT. Its protein product is CASRRLALGADTQYF. Combining the CDR3 with reference TRBV5-1 and TRBJ2-3 gives the whole variable domain KAGVTQTPRYLIKTRGQQVTLSCSPISGHRSVSWYQQTPGQGLQFLFEYFSETQRNKGNFPGRFSGRQFSNSRSEMNVSTLELGDSALYLCASRRLALGADTQYFGPGTRLTVL.

This clone was seen only once. The J gene is TRBJ2-1, the V gene TRBV25-1; TRBD2 might be the D (5 bases). The germline V gene encodes CDR1 MGHDK and CDR2 SYGVNS. Trimming removed 5 bases from V and 2 bases from J, with 13 bases in between. The CDR3 runs 15 residues. The chain's CDR3 is CASSRGSSTYNEQFF. As DNA, the CDR3 is TGTGCCAGCAGTAGAGGGAGTTCAACCTACAATGAGCAGTTCTTC.